Here is one T cell receptor beta chain with its context. This sample stems from a study of blood T cell repertoires in COVID-19. Across the study: The United States, Italy and Spain were the sources of the acute and convalescent COVID-19 samples. The cDNA or gDNA used as material had been derived from T cells, B-cell-depleted T cells, or PBMCs.

Seattle's enrolled individuals joined amid active infection and were then monitored longitudinally. Study processing details: The authors estimated nucleated cell counts from reference gene primer amplification. Profiled with immunoSEQ multiplex PCR; TCRdb holds only in-frame clones, not every one. The V and J calls and the clone size are those of that table, but D and trimming were determined from the DNA. In the table there are over 250,000 clones, 65% to 85% of which are singletons. The CDR3 loop spans 14 amino acids. Looked up from germline, CDR1 is MNHNY and CDR2 is SVGAGI (reference sequence). Deletions cut 2 bases from V and 6 bases from J, with 13 bases between.

The TCR comes from a human donor with COVID-19, enrolled during active disease. The donor label of this sample is uncertain. V is TRBV6-6 and J is TRBJ1-2, with a tentative D call TRBD1 (6 bases). What was sequenced was peripheral blood. Written as DNA, the CDR3 is TGTGCCAGCAGTTACGACAGGTGGGCGGATGGCTACACCTTC. Its protein is CASSYDRWADGYTF.